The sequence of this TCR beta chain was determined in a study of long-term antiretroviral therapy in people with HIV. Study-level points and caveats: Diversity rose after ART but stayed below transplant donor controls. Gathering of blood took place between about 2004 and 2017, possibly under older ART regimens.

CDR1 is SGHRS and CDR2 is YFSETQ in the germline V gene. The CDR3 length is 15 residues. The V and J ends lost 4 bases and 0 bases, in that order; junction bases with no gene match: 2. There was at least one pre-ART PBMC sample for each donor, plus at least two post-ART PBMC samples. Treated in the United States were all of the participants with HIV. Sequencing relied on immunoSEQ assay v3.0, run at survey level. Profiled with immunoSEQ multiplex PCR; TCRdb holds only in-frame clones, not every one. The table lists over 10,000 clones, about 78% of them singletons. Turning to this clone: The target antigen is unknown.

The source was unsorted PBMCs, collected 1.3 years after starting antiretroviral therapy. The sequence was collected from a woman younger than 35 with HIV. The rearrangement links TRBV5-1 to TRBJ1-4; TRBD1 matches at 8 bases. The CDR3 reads CASSPQGATNEKLFF. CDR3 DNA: TGCGCCAGCAGCCCACAGGGGGCAACTAATGAAAAACTGTTTTTT.